This T cell receptor (beta chain) was captured in a study of cytomegalovirus exposure and HLA in healthy donors. Data came from immunoSEQ multiplex PCR; TCRdb stores just in-frame clones and leaves some out. The sample lists 220,000 or so clones, approximately 88% occurring once. This CDR3 spans 16 amino acids. J gave up 2 bases and V 1 base, and 3 bases lay outside the gene matches. Germline CDR1 MGHRA, CDR2 YSYEKL. The donors belonged to the 120-subject validation cohort, separate from the roughly 670-subject first cohort. The sequence came from a woman in her twenties or thirties in good health and CMV-seropositive. The gene calls are TRBV4-1 and TRBJ1-3; 9 nucleotides agree with TRBD1. The sequencing input was PBMCs. The CDR3 region has the DNA TGCGCCAGCAGCCAAGGGGGGACAGGGACTGGAAACACCATATATTTT. Protein product: CASSQGGTGTGNTIYF.